This T cell receptor beta chain stems from a study of OX40 agonist ivuxolimab in advanced cancers. Study information: Subjects had a mean age of about 61 years, with a range of about 23 to 85; around 80% were male. Three dose-escalation patients had partial responses: one with hepatocellular carcinoma and two with cutaneous melanoma.

The CDR3 has 16 amino acids. V gave up 0 bases and J gave up 0 bases, with 12 bases separating them. Germline assignment: CDR1 MNHEY and CDR2 SVGAGI. Generated by immunoSEQ multiplex PCR, the TCRdb table keeps only in-frame clones and is missing some. The table lists around 20,000 clones, about three quarters of them singletons. This clonotype was obtained from an adult with an advanced solid tumor such as melanoma, head and neck, liver or kidney cancer. This chain connects TRBV6-5 to TRBJ2-7; D uncertain. Here the sequenced sample was CD4+ or CD8+ T cells sorted from blood, taken in a trial of the OX40 agonist ivuxolimab. CDR3 protein: CASSYSLASVSYEQYF. The CDR3 nucleotides are TGTGCCAGCAGTTACTCCCTCGCGTCGGTCTCCTACGAGCAGTACTTC.